The clone carrying this T cell receptor (beta chain) was counted only a few times. Its antigen is undetermined. The investigators reverse transcribed all of the isolated RNA, so they sequenced expressed TCRB transcripts. Measured with immunoSEQ multiplex PCR; TCRdb has only the in-frame clones, and not every one. The sample consists of a few hundred thousand clones, about 15% of them appearing once. The CDR3 spans 13 residues. The V and J ends lost 4 bases and 4 bases, in that order; junction bases with no gene match: 5. Germline CDR1 is SGHNT and CDR2 is YYREEE (reference sequence). This sample was included in a study of beta chain features in type 1 diabetes. Study outcomes and limitations: In all four CD4+ subsets, TCRB CDR3 length was significantly, moderately reduced in type 1 diabetes.

Sequenced sample: naive CD4+ T cells from blood. This clonotype originated in a man younger than 35 with type 1 diabetes. The chain is built from TRBV5-4 and TRBJ2-7, with TRBD2 matching 7 bases. In DNA, the CDR3 is TGTGCCAGCAGCCCCAGCGGGATGTACGAGCAGTACTTC. It translates to CASSPSGMYEQYF.